One TCR beta chain is described in this entry. Study processing details: The assay estimated nucleated cells by amplifying reference gene primers. Produced via immunoSEQ multiplex PCR; TCRdb's table is partial and in-frame only. That table is the source of V, J and clone size, and D and trimming were worked out from the DNA. The table includes some 410,000 clones, 70% to 90% detected once. This sample was taken from a study of blood T cell repertoires in COVID-19. Overall study: Material from acute and convalescent COVID-19 was sourced from the United States, Italy and Spain.

Cohort placement rested on clinical history that participants reported themselves. Sequencing used PBMCs or T cells enriched from blood (not recorded which). This TCR was recovered from a woman aged 30 to 39 with acute COVID-19.

The CDR3 coding sequence is TGTGCCAGCAGTAATCCTTATCAGCCCCAGCATTTT. It codes for CASSNPYQPQHF. The chain has TRBV6-2 or TRBV6-3 and TRBJ1-5; D gene uncertain. Per the germline V gene, CDR1 is MNHEY and CDR2 is SVGEGT. The ends were cut back, 5 bases at V and 5 bases at J, with 7 bases in the middle. The CDR3 is 12 residues long.